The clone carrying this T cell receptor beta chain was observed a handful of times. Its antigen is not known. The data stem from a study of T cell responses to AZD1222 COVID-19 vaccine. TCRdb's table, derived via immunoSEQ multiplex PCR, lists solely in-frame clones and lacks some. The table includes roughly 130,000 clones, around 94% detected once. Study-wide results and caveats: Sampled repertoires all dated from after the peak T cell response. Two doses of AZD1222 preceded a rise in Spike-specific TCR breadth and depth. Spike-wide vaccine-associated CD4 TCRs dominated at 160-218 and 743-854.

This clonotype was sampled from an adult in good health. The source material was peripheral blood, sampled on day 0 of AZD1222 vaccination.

CDR3 sequence (DNA): TGCGCCAGCAGGGAGGAGGGGACCTACAATGAGCAGTTCTTC. Amino acid sequence: CASREEGTYNEQFF. V usage is TRBV4-1 and J usage is TRBJ2-1; the D gene is possibly TRBD2 (6 bases). From germline, CDR1 is MGHRA and CDR2 YSYEKL. The CDR3 is 14 residues long. Trimming cost V 6 bases and J 2 bases, with 11 bases left between them.